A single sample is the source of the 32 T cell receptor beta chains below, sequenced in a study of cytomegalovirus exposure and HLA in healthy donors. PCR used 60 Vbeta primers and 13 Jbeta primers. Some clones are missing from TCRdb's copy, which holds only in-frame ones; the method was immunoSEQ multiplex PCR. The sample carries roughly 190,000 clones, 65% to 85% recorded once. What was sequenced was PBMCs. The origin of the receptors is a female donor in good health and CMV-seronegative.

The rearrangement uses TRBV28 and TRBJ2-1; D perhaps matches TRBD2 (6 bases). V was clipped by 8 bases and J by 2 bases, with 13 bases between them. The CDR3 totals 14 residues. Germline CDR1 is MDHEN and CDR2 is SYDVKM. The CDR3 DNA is TGTGCCAGCGTTTCGGGAGCCACCTACAATGAGCAGTTCTTC. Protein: CASVSGATYNEQFF.

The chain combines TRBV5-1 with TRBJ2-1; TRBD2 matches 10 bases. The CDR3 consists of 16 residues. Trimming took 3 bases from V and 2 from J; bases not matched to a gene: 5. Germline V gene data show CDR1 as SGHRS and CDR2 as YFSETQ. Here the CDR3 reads CASSSFSGRAYNEQFF. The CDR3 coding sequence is TGCGCCAGCAGCTCCTTCAGCGGGAGGGCCTACAATGAGCAGTTCTTC.

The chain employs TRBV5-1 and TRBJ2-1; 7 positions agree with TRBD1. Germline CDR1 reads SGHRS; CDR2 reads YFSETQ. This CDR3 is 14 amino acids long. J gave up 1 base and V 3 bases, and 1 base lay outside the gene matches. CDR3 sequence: CASSSGQSYNEQFF. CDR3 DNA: TGCGCCAGCAGCTCGGGACAGTCCTACAATGAGCAGTTCTTC.

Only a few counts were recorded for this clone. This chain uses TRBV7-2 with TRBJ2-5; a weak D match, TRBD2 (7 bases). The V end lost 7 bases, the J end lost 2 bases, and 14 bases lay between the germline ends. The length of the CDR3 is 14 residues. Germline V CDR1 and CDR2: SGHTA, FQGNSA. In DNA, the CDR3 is TGTGCCAGCATCCCGGGGGGCGGACAAGAGACCCAGTACTTC. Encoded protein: CASIPGGGQETQYF.

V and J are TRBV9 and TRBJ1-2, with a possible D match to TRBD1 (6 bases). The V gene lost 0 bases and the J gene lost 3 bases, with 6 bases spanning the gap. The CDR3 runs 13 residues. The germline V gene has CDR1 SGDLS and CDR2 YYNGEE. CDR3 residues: CASSVEGDYGYTF. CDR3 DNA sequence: TGTGCCAGCAGCGTAGAGGGGGACTATGGCTACACCTTC.

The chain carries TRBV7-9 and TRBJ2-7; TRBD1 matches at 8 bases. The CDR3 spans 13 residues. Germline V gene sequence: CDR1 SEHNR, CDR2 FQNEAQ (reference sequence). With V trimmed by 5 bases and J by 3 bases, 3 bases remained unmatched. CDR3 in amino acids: CASSRGTGYEQYF. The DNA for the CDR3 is TGTGCCAGCAGCCGCGGGACAGGCTACGAGCAGTACTTC.

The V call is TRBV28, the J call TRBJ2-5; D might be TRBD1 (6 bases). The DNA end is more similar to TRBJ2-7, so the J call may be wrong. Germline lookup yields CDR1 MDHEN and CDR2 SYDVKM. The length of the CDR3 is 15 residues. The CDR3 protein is CASSSRGTGSYEQYF. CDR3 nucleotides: TGTGCCAGCAGTTCGAGGGGGACGGGTTCCTACGAGCAGTACTTC.

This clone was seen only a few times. CDR3 loop: CSVVWPSYEQFF. The CDR3 coding sequence is TGCAGCGTTGTCTGGCCCTCTTATGAGCAGTTCTTC. This chain joins TRBV29-1 and TRBJ2-1; D remains ambiguous. Per germline, CDR1 SQVTM and CDR2 ANQGSEA. Trimming removed 4 bases at V and 8 bases at J, with 12 bases between. The CDR3 has 12 residues.

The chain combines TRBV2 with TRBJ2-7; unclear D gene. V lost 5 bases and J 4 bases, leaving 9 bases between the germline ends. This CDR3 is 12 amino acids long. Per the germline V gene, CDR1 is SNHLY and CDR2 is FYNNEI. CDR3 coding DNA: TGTGCCAGCAGTACATTTATTTACGAGCAGTACTTC. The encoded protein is CASSTFIYEQYF. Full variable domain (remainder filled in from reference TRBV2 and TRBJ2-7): EPEVTQTPSHQVTQMGQEVILRCVPISNHLYFYWYRQILGQKVEFLVSFYNNEISEKSEIFDDQFSVERPDGSNFTLKIRSTKLEDSAMYFCASSTFIYEQYFGPGTRLTVT.

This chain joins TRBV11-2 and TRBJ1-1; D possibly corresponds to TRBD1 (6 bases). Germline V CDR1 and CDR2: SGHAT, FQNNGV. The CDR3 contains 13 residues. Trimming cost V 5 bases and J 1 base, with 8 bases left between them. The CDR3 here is CASSLTGNTEAFF. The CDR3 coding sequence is TGTGCCAGCAGCCTGACAGGGAACACTGAAGCTTTCTTT.

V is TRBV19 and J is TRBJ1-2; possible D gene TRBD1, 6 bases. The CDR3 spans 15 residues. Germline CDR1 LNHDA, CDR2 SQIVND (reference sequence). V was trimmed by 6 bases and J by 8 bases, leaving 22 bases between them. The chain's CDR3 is CASSHPRGRVEGYTF. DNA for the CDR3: TGTGCCAGTAGCCACCCGAGGGGGAGGGTCGAAGGCTACACCTTC. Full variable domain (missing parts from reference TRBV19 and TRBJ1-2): DGGITQSPKYLFRKEGQNVTLSCEQNLNHDAMYWYRQDPGQGLRLIYYSQIVNDFQKGDIAEGYSVSREKKESFPLTVTSAQKNPTAFYLCASSHPRGRVEGYTFGSGTRLTVV.

CDR3 bases: TGCGCCAGCAGCCGGGACTCGCAAGAGACCCAGTACTTC. It codes for CASSRDSQETQYF. The chain is built from TRBV5-1 and TRBJ2-5; weak D call: TRBD2 (6 bases). The CDR3 is 13 amino acids. CDR1 and CDR2 (germline): SGHRS, YFSETQ. The V end was cut by 4 bases, the J end by 2 bases, with 9 bases between.

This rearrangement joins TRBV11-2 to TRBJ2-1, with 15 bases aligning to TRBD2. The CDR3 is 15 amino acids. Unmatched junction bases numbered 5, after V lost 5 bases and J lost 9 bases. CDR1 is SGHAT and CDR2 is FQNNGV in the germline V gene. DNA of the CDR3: TGTGCCAGCAGCCCCGGGACTAGCGGGAGGATTGAGCAGTTCTTC. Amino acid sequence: CASSPGTSGRIEQFF.

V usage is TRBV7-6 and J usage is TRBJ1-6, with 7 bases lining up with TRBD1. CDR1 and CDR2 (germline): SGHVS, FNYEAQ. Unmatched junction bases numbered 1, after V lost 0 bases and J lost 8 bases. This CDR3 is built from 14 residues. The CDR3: CASSLAGGDSPLHF. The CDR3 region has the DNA TGTGCCAGCAGCTTAGCAGGGGGCGATTCACCCCTCCACTTT.

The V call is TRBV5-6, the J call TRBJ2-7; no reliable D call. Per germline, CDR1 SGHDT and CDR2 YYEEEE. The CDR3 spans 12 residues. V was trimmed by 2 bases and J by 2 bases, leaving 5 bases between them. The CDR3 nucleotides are TGTGCCAGCAGCTTTCAAACCTACGAGCAGTACTTC. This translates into CASSFQTYEQYF.

DNA of the CDR3: TGTGCCAGCAGCTTGGGTACGGGGAGGCATGAAAAACTGTTTTTT. This codes for CASSLGTGRHEKLFF. The chain links TRBV5-5 to TRBJ1-4; no clear D gene. The CDR3 is made up of 15 amino acids. Germline assignment: CDR1 SGHKS and CDR2 YYEKEE (reference sequence). V was pared by 0 bases and J by 6 bases, with 12 bases between.

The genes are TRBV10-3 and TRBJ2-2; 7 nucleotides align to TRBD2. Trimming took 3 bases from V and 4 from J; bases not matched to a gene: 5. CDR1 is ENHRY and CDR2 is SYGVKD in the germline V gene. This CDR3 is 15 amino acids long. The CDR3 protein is CAISETGGPTGELFF. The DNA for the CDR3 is TGTGCCATCAGTGAAACGGGAGGACCCACCGGGGAGCTGTTTTTT.

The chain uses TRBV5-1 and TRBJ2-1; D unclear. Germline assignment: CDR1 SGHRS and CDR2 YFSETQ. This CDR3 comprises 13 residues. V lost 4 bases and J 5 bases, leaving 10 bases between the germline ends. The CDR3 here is CASSALLNNEQFF. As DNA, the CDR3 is TGCGCCAGCAGCGCCTTACTGAACAATGAGCAGTTCTTC.

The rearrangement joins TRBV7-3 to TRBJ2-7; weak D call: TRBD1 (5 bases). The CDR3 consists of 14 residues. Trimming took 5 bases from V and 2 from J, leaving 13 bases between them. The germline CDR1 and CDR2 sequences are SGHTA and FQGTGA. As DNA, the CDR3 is TGTGCCAGCAGCAGGGGATTACCGCCCTACGAGCAGTACTTC. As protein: CASSRGLPPYEQYF.

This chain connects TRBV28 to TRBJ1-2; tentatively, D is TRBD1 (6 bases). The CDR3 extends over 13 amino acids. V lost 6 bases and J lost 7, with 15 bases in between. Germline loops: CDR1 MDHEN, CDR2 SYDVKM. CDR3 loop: CASRGTPRVGYTF. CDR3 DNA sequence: TGTGCCAGCAGAGGGACACCCCGGGTTGGCTACACCTTC.

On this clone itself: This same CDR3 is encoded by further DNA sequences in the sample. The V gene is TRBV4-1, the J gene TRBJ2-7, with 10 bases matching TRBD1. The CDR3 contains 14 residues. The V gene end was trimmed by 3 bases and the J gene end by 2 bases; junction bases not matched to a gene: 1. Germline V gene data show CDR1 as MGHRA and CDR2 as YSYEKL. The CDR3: CASSQTGGPYEQYF. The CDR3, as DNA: TGCGCCAGCAGCCAGACAGGGGGCCCCTACGAGCAGTACTTC.

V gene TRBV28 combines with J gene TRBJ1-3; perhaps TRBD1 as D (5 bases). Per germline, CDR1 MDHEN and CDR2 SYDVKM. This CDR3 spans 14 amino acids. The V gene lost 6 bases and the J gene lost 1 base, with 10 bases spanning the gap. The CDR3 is CASRPQVSGNTIYF. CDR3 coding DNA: TGTGCCAGCAGACCACAGGTTTCTGGAAACACCATATATTTT. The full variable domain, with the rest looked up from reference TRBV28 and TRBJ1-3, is DVKVTQSSRYLVKRTGEKVFLECVQDMDHENMFWYRQDPGLGLRLIYFSYDVKMKEKGDIPEGYSVSREKKERFSLILESASTNQTSMYLCASRPQVSGNTIYFGEGSWLTVV.

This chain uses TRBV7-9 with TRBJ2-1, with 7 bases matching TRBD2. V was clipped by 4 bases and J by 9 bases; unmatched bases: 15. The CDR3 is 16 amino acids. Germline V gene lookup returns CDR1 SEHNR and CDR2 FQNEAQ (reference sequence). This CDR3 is CASSSWGYAGRGEQFF. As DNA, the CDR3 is TGTGCCAGCAGCTCATGGGGTTATGCGGGGAGGGGTGAGCAGTTCTTC.

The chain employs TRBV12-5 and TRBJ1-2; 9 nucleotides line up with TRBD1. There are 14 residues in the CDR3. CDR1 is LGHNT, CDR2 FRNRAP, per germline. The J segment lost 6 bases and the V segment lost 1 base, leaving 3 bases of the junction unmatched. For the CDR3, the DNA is TGTGCTAGTGGTTTGGACAGGGGGCGGAATGGCTACACCTTC. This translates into CASGLDRGRNGYTF.

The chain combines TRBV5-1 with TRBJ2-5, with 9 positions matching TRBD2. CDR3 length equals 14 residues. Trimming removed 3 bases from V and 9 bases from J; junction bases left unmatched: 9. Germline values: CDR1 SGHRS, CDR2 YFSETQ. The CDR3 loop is CASSSSGVLTAQYF. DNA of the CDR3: TGCGCCAGCAGCTCTAGCGGGGTGCTCACGGCCCAGTACTTC.

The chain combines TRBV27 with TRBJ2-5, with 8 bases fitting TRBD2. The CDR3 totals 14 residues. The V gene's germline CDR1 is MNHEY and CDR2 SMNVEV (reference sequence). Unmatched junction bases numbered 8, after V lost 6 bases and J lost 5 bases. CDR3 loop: CASSNGLAQETQYF. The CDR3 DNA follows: TGTGCCAGCAGCAATGGACTAGCTCAGGAGACCCAGTACTTC.

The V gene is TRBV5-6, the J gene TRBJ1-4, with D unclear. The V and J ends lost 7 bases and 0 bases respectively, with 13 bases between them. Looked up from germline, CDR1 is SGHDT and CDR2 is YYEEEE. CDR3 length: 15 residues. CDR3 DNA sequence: TGTGCCAGCGGCCGCTACAGTGCAACTAATGAAAAACTGTTTTTT. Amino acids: CASGRYSATNEKLFF.

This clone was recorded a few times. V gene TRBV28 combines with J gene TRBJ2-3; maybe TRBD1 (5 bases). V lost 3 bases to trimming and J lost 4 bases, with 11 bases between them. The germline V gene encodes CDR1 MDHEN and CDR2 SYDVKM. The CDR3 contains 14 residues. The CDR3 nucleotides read TGTGCCAGCAGTTTTAGGTTGACAGCAGATACGCAGTATTTT. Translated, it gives CASSFRLTADTQYF.

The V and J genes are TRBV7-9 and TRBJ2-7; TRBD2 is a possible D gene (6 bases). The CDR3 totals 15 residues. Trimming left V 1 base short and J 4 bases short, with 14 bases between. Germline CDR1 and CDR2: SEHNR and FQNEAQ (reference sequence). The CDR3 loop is CASSLGGVTEYEQYF. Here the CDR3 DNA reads TGTGCCAGCAGCTTAGGGGGGGTTACAGAGTACGAGCAGTACTTC. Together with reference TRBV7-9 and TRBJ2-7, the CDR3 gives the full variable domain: DTGVSQNPRHKITKRGQNVTFRCDPISEHNRLYWYRQTLGQGPEFLTYFQNEAQLEKSRLLSDRFSAERPKGSFSTLEIQRTEQGDSAMYLCASSLGGVTEYEQYFGPGTRLTVT.

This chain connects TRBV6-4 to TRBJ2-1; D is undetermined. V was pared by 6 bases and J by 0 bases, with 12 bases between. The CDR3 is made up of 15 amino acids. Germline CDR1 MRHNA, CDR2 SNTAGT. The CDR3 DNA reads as TGTGCCAGCAGAGAAGACTCGAGCTCCTACAATGAGCAGTTCTTC. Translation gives CASREDSSSYNEQFF.

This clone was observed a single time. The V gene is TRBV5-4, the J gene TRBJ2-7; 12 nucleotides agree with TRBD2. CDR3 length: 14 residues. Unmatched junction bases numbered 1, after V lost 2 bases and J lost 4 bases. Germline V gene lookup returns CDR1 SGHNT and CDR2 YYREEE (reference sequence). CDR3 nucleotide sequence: TGTGCCAGCAGCTTTCTAGCGGGAGGGTACGAGCAGTACTTC. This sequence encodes CASSFLAGGYEQYF.

CDR3: CASSRTPGVSSNQPQHF. The CDR3 coding sequence is TGTGCCAGCAGCCGAACCCCAGGGGTATCAAGCAATCAGCCCCAGCATTTT. The chain combines TRBV7-9 with TRBJ1-5, with D possibly TRBD1 on 6 matching bases. CDR1 SEHNR and CDR2 FQNEAQ come from the germline V gene (reference sequence). The CDR3 is made up of 17 amino acids. The V end lost 5 bases, the J end lost 1 base, and 18 bases lay between the germline ends.